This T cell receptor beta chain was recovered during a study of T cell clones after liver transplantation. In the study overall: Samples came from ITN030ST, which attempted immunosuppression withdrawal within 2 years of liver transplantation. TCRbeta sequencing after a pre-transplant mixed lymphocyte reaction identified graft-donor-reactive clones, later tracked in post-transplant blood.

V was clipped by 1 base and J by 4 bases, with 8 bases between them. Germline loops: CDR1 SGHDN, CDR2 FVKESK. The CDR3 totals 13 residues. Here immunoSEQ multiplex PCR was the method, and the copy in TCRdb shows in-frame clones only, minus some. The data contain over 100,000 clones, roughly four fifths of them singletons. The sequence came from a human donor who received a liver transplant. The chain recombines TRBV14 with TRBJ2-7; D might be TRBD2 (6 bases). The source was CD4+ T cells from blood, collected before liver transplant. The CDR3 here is CASSQVRGYEQYF. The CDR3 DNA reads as TGTGCCAGCAGCCAAGTACGGGGGTACGAGCAGTACTTC.